This paragraph covers one T cell receptor beta chain sequence. Original handling: Reference gene primer amplification gave estimated nucleated cell counts. TCRdb's copy holds only in-frame clones and misses some; the assay was immunoSEQ multiplex PCR. V, J and clone size reflect that table, while D and trimming were determined from the DNA. The sample holds about 250,000 clones, about 83% seen once. CDR1 is SGHNT and CDR2 is YYREEE in the germline V gene (reference sequence). Trimming pared 0 bases from V and 2 bases from J, leaving 8 bases between. This CDR3 comprises 14 residues. The entry originates in a study of blood T cell repertoires in COVID-19. Looking at the study overall: Sites across the United States, Italy and Spain contributed samples from acute and convalescent COVID-19. PBMCs, B-cell-depleted T cells, or T cells provided the cDNA or gDNA that made up the material.

The sequencing input was peripheral blood. This sequence originates from a man aged 50 to 59 with acute or convalescent COVID-19. The chain links TRBV5-4 to TRBJ1-2; D uncertain. CDR3 sequence (DNA): TGTGCCAGCAGCTTGGTTCCAAGCAACTATGGCTACACCTTC. It encodes CASSLVPSNYGYTF. Based on the CDR3 plus reference TRBV5-4 and TRBJ1-2, the full variable domain is ETGVTQSPTHLIKTRGQQVTLRCSSQSGHNTVSWYQQALGQGPQFIFQYYREEENGRGNFPPRFSGLQFPNYSSELNVNALELDDSALYLCASSLVPSNYGYTFGSGTRLTVV.